This entry lists 21 T cell receptor beta chains sequenced from one sample in a study of T cell responses to AZD1222 COVID-19 vaccine. Clones were sequenced by immunoSEQ multiplex PCR, and TCRdb holds only the in-frame ones, with some missing. The sample gives about 120,000 clones, roughly nine tenths of which show up once; approximately 10% is in the top ten. Sequenced here: peripheral blood, sampled on day 0 of AZD1222 vaccination. These receptors all come from an adult in good health.

The CDR3 DNA reads as TGTGCCAGCAGCGTGACGGGAGTCAATGAGCAGTTCTTC. Its protein product is CASSVTGVNEQFF. The chain combines TRBV2 with TRBJ2-1; tentative D call: TRBD2 (6 bases). The germline gives CDR1 SNHLY, CDR2 FYNNEI. V lost 6 bases and J lost 6, with 12 bases in between. The CDR3 extends over 13 amino acids. The whole variable domain, filled in from reference TRBV2 and TRBJ2-1, reads EPEVTQTPSHQVTQMGQEVILRCVPISNHLYFYWYRQILGQKVEFLVSFYNNEISEKSEIFDDQFSVERPDGSNFTLKIRSTKLEDSAMYFCASSVTGVNEQFFGPGTRLTVL.

This chain uses TRBV2 with TRBJ1-5; D remains unclear. Germline lookup yields CDR1 SNHLY and CDR2 FYNNEI. The V and J ends lost 3 bases and 6 bases respectively, with 9 bases between them. The CDR3 is 13 residues long. The CDR3 DNA follows: TGTGCCAGCAGTGAGGTAGGGAGTCAGCCCCAGCATTTT. Its translation: CASSEVGSQPQHF.

Note on this clone: Sequence at one end of the junction differs from germline and may be a read error. This chain links TRBV3-1 (or the pseudogene TRBV3-2) with TRBJ1-4, with 7 bases that match TRBD1. This CDR3 is built from 16 residues. Germline lookup yields CDR1 LGHDT and CDR2 YNNKEL (reference sequence). This chain's CDR3 is CASSPSWEGAKEKLFF. CDR3 bases: TGTGCCAGCAGCCCGTCGTGGGAGGGGGCTAAAGAAAAACTGTTTTTT.

The chain joins TRBV29-1 to TRBJ2-5; D might be TRBD1 (5 bases). Trimming took 6 bases from V and 1 from J, leaving 9 bases between them. The CDR3 is made up of 12 amino acids. In germline, CDR1 is SQVTM, CDR2 ANQGSEA. In DNA form, the CDR3 reads TGCAGCGTGGGGCAGTTCCAAGAGACCCAGTACTTC. Translation: CSVGQFQETQYF.

The genes are TRBV11-3 and TRBJ2-3, with D possibly being TRBD1 or TRBD2 (7 bases each). The CDR3 has 17 residues. Trimming took off 1 base at V and 2 bases at J, with 16 bases between the two ends. Germline lookup yields CDR1 SGHNT and CDR2 YENEEA. The CDR3 loop reads CASSLGPGGGLTDTQYF. DNA for the CDR3: TGTGCCAGCAGCTTAGGCCCAGGGGGAGGGCTCACAGATACGCAGTATTTT.

This clone occurred a few times. As DNA, the CDR3 is TGTGCCAGCAGCTTGAGGCACAATCCCGCCGAGGGCCTTAGATATTTT. It translates to CASSLRHNPAEGLRYF. This chain connects TRBV11-2 to TRBJ1-3; D is undetermined. The V gene's germline CDR1 is SGHAT and CDR2 FQNNGV. This CDR3 is 16 amino acids long. V lost 3 bases and J lost 15, with 27 bases in between.

V is TRBV3-1 (or the pseudogene TRBV3-2) and J is TRBJ2-1, with unresolved D. The V end was cut by 4 bases, the J end by 5 bases, with 15 bases between. The CDR3 consists of 15 residues. Germline V gene lookup returns CDR1 LGHDT and CDR2 YNNKEL (reference sequence). The CDR3: CASSRNWDNNNEQFF. DNA for the CDR3: TGTGCCAGCAGCCGTAACTGGGATAATAACAATGAGCAGTTCTTC.

The sample holds one count of this clone. The rearrangement uses TRBV7-2 and TRBJ1-3, with D uncertain. Germline V gives CDR1 SGHTA, CDR2 FQGNSA. This CDR3 region has 14 residues. Trimming removed 0 bases at V and 4 bases at J, with 7 bases between. CDR3 sequence: CASSLAGIGNTIYF. The CDR3 bases are TGTGCCAGCAGCTTAGCAGGGATCGGAAACACCATATATTTT.

This clone was found once. V and J are TRBV19 and TRBJ1-6; the match to TRBD1 covers 11 bases. J gave up 10 bases and V 6 bases, and 5 bases lay outside the gene matches. In germline, CDR1 is LNHDA, CDR2 SQIVND (reference sequence). The CDR3 has 14 amino acids. CDR3 nucleotide sequence: TGTGCCAGTAGATACGGGGACAGGGGGTCACCCCTCCACTTT. Its translation is CASRYGDRGSPLHF. The entire variable domain, with the rest obtained from reference TRBV19 and TRBJ1-6, is as follows: DGGITQSPKYLFRKEGQNVTLSCEQNLNHDAMYWYRQDPGQGLRLIYYSQIVNDFQKGDIAEGYSVSREKKESFPLTVTSAQKNPTAFYLCASRYGDRGSPLHFGNGTRLTVT.

This sequence joins TRBV30 and TRBJ1-1; D is uncertain. This CDR3 region has 12 residues. Per germline, CDR1 GTSNPN and CDR2 SVGIG (reference sequence). The V and J ends lost 4 bases and 1 base respectively, with 7 bases between them. The CDR3 here is CAWNPGNTEAFF. The CDR3 DNA sequence: TGTGCCTGGAACCCAGGGAACACTGAAGCTTTCTTT.

The chain has TRBV3-1 (or the pseudogene TRBV3-2) and TRBJ2-5; D may be TRBD2 (5 bases). The germline V gene has CDR1 LGHDT and CDR2 YNNKEL (reference sequence). The CDR3 extends over 14 amino acids. V was shortened by 1 base and J by 4 bases, with 10 bases between the two germline ends. CDR3 loop: CASSQGGSIETQYF. DNA of the CDR3: TGTGCCAGCAGCCAAGGTGGGAGTATAGAGACCCAGTACTTC.

This chain links TRBV2 with TRBJ2-7; 8 nucleotides align to TRBD1. Germline CDR1 and CDR2: SNHLY and FYNNEI. V shed 11 bases, J shed 1 base, and the junction held 7 bases outside the gene matches. This CDR3 has 13 residues. The CDR3 protein is CARRDRSSYEQYF. The DNA for the CDR3 is TGTGCCCGAAGGGACAGGTCGTCCTACGAGCAGTACTTC.

The chain uses TRBV7-9 and TRBJ1-1, with D possibly matching TRBD1 (5 bases). CDR1 SEHNR and CDR2 FQNEAQ come from the germline V gene (reference sequence). This CDR3 contains 13 residues. V was clipped by 4 bases and J by 3 bases, with 9 bases between them. DNA for the CDR3: TGTGCCAGCAGCTCCGGGGGGGACACTGAAGCTTTCTTT. Amino acid sequence: CASSSGGDTEAFF.

The chain carries TRBV7-9 and TRBJ2-3, with D possibly being TRBD1 (7 bases). Germline V lookup: CDR1 SEHNR, CDR2 FQNEAQ (reference sequence). With 4 bases removed from V and 6 bases from J, the gap between germline ends came to 17 bases. CDR3 length: 15 residues. CDR3 DNA: TGTGCCAGCAGCTCGCAGGGGGGCCGAGCGGATACGCAGTATTTT. It encodes CASSSQGGRADTQYF.

The V call is TRBV7-2, the J call TRBJ1-5; 7 bases agree with TRBD1. CDR3 length: 14 amino acids. Germline CDR1 and CDR2: SGHTA and FQGNSA. V shed 5 bases, J shed 4 bases, and the junction held 5 bases outside the gene matches. CDR3 in amino acids: CASSMGQLNQPQHF. CDR3 in DNA: TGTGCCAGCAGCATGGGACAGCTTAATCAGCCCCAGCATTTT.

The rearrangement joins TRBV28 to TRBJ1-5; D is ambiguous. Germline lookup yields CDR1 MDHEN and CDR2 SYDVKM. The ends were cut back, 8 bases at V and 4 bases at J, with 15 bases in the middle. The CDR3 contains 14 residues. The CDR3 here is CASGSKWSNQPQHF. CDR3 in DNA: TGTGCCAGCGGCTCTAAATGGTCGAATCAGCCCCAGCATTTT.

The genes are TRBV7-2 and TRBJ1-5; possible D gene TRBD1, 6 bases. In germline, CDR1 is SGHTA, CDR2 FQGNSA. Between the trimmed V and J ends, which lost 3 bases and 5 bases, there was a span of 17 bases. CDR3 length: 16 amino acids. CDR3 loop: CASSFGTGGRDQPQHF. The CDR3 bases are TGTGCCAGCAGCTTTGGTACGGGGGGCAGGGATCAGCCCCAGCATTTT.

This chain uses TRBV7-3 with TRBJ1-2; a weak D match, TRBD1 (5 bases). V was trimmed by 4 bases and J by 3 bases, leaving 12 bases between them. The CDR3 sequence is 14 residues long. Germline V gene sequence: CDR1 SGHTA, CDR2 FQGTGA. This chain's CDR3 is CASSSDGGDYGYTF. CDR3 nucleotides: TGTGCCAGCAGCTCCGACGGAGGGGACTATGGCTACACCTTC.

The rearrangement uses TRBV7-9 and TRBJ2-1; weak D call: TRBD1 (5 bases). CDR1 and CDR2 from the germline V gene are SEHNR and FQNEAQ (reference sequence). Trimming pared 0 bases from V and 6 bases from J, leaving 9 bases between. The CDR3 has 14 residues. CDR3 nucleotide sequence: TGTGCCAGCAGCTTAGCGAGTAGGGGCAATGAGCAGTTCTTC. Its translation is CASSLASRGNEQFF.

This chain links TRBV5-6 with TRBJ1-4; no clear D. Trimming took 3 bases from V and 2 from J, leaving 14 bases between them. The germline gives CDR1 SGHDT, CDR2 YYEEEE. The CDR3 consists of 16 residues. Here the CDR3 DNA reads TGTGCCAGCAGCTGGTTCCTTTATGGGACTAATGAAAAACTGTTTTTT. This translates into CASSWFLYGTNEKLFF.

J is TRBJ1-2 and V is TRBV9; a weak D match, TRBD1 (5 bases). Germline V gene data show CDR1 as SGDLS and CDR2 as YYNGEE. This CDR3 contains 14 residues. V lost 2 bases and J lost 4, with 12 bases in between. CDR3 sequence (DNA): TGTGCCAGCAGCGTTCAGGGAACTAGCTATGGCTACACCTTC. Protein sequence: CASSVQGTSYGYTF.